The 28 T cell receptor beta chains reported below all come from one sample, sequenced in a study of blood T cell repertoires in COVID-19. TCRdb's copy holds only in-frame clones and misses some; the assay was immunoSEQ multiplex PCR. The sample records about 480,000 clones, around 89% being singletons. The sequenced material came from peripheral blood. Every receptor here comes from a woman aged 25-40 years with acute or convalescent COVID-19.

The CDR3 DNA reads TGTGCCAGCAGCCACCCCAATGGACTAGCGGGGGGACGTGAGCAGTTCTTC. Protein sequence: CASSHPNGLAGGREQFF. The chain carries TRBV3-1 (or the pseudogene TRBV3-2) and TRBJ2-1; 14 bases line up with TRBD2. Germline loops: CDR1 LGHDT, CDR2 YNNKEL (reference sequence). With V trimmed by 3 bases and J by 9 bases, 10 bases remained unmatched. This CDR3 is 17 amino acids long.

The chain recombines TRBV9 with TRBJ1-6, with TRBD1 matching 9 bases. Germline V gene lookup returns CDR1 SGDLS and CDR2 YYNGEE. Unmatched junction bases numbered 5, after V lost 0 bases and J lost 7 bases. The CDR3 loop spans 16 amino acids. The CDR3 reads CASSVEGTGPNSPLHF. CDR3 coding DNA: TGTGCCAGCAGCGTAGAGGGGACAGGGCCCAATTCACCCCTCCACTTT.

Worth noting for this clone: Likely a read error: the CDR3 ends without its conserved phenylalanine or tryptophan. It is unclear where the CDR3 begins or ends on the DNA, so no DNA is shown, and the CDR3 is as TCRdb lists it. Here the CDR3 reads CAITILAGNNL. The chain links TRBV10-3 to TRBJ2-3; the tabulated D call, TRBD2, remains unverified against the DNA. The CDR3 is 11 residues long, ends included. The germline CDR1 and CDR2 sequences are ENHRY and SYGVKD.

The chain recombines TRBV30 with TRBJ1-6; TRBD1 is a possible D gene (6 bases). This CDR3 has 13 amino acids. Germline CDR1 reads GTSNPN; CDR2 reads SVGIG (reference sequence). Trimming removed 2 bases at V and 7 bases at J, with 9 bases between. CDR3: CAWSRDTNSPLHF. The CDR3 DNA reads as TGTGCCTGGAGTCGGGACACCAATTCACCCCTCCACTTT.

The V gene is TRBV18, the J gene TRBJ2-3; TRBD2 might be the D (6 bases). The germline gives CDR1 KGHSH, CDR2 LQKENI. The CDR3 runs to 15 residues. With 2 bases removed from V and 3 bases from J, the gap between germline ends came to 12 bases. CDR3 nucleotides: TGTGCCAGCTCACCATCGACTAGTCAAACAGATACGCAGTATTTT. This sequence encodes CASSPSTSQTDTQYF. The full variable domain, in which reference TRBV18 and TRBJ2-3 provide the parts outside the CDR3, is NAGVMQNPRHLVRRRGQEARLRCSPMKGHSHVYWYRQLPEEGLKFMVYLQKENIIDESGMPKERFSAEFPKEGPSILRIQQVVRGDSAAYFCASSPSTSQTDTQYFGPGTRLTVL.

The CDR3 is CASSQGRRAGTQETQYF. The CDR3 DNA sequence: TGTGCCAGCAGCCAAGGCCGGAGGGCGGGAACCCAAGAGACCCAGTACTTC. V and J are TRBV4-2 and TRBJ2-5, with D perhaps TRBD2 (6 bases). The CDR3 is made up of 17 amino acids. Trimming cost V 1 base and J 1 base, with 16 bases left between them. CDR1 is LGHNA and CDR2 is YNFKEQ in the germline V gene.

The chain uses TRBV24-1 and TRBJ1-2, with TRBD1 identical over 7 bases. The CDR3 consists of 14 residues. The germline CDR1 and CDR2 sequences are KGHDR and SFDVKD. V lost 3 bases to trimming and J lost 3 bases; unmatched junction nucleotides: 3. The CDR3 coding sequence is TGTGCCACCAGTGATAGGGACAGATACTATGGCTACACCTTC. The encoded protein is CATSDRDRYYGYTF.

DNA of the CDR3: TGTGCCACCCGGGGACAGGGGTTAAGTGAAGCTTTCTTT. It codes for CATRGQGLSEAFF. The rearrangement links TRBV24-1 to TRBJ1-1, with 10 bases matching TRBD1. V lost 9 bases, J lost 7 bases, and 7 bases stayed unmatched. The CDR3 length is 13 residues. The germline V gene has CDR1 KGHDR and CDR2 SFDVKD.

The genes are TRBV9 and TRBJ1-2, with TRBD1 identical over 7 bases. Germline-derived CDR1 and CDR2 are SGDLS and YYNGEE. The CDR3 extends over 15 amino acids. With V trimmed by 4 bases and J by 7 bases, 13 bases remained unmatched. CDR3 DNA sequence: TGTGCCAGCAGCTCAAGCTTAGGGGGCTTGGGTGGCTACACCTTC. Its translation is CASSSSLGGLGGYTF.

The CDR3: CASSFGAGGHRNQPQHF. DNA of the CDR3: TGTGCCAGCAGCTTTGGGGCAGGCGGCCACCGGAATCAGCCCCAGCATTTT. The V and J genes are TRBV7-8 and TRBJ1-5; perhaps TRBD1 as D (5 bases). Germline CDR1 SGHVS, CDR2 FQNEAQ. CDR3 size: 17 residues. Trimming took 3 bases from V and 4 from J, leaving 19 bases between them.

The CDR3 DNA follows: TGTGCCAGCAGAAGACAGGGGGTTCCTAATTCACCCCTCCACTTT. This sequence encodes CASRRQGVPNSPLHF. The chain joins TRBV28 to TRBJ1-6, with TRBD1 matching 9 bases. The junction had 6 bases not matched to a gene; V was cut back by 6 bases and J by 6 bases. The germline gives CDR1 MDHEN, CDR2 SYDVKM. The CDR3 is 15 residues long.

This clone was counted between two and nine times. V and J are TRBV27 and TRBJ2-1, with a tentative D call TRBD1 (6 bases). Germline V lookup: CDR1 MNHEY, CDR2 SMNVEV (reference sequence). Trimming cost V 7 bases and J 7 bases, with 20 bases left between them. CDR3 length equals 15 residues. CDR3 amino acids: CASTDRDAGENEQFF. CDR3 sequence (DNA): TGTGCCAGCACGGACCGGGACGCAGGGGAGAATGAGCAGTTCTTC.

The chain has TRBV6-5 and TRBJ2-7; a weak D match, TRBD1 (5 bases). The CDR3 is 14 residues long. V lost 2 bases and J lost 4, with 12 bases in between. The V gene's germline CDR1 is MNHEY and CDR2 SVGAGI. The CDR3 here is CASSYRGTRYEQYF. The DNA of the CDR3 is TGTGCCAGCAGTTACAGGGGTACTCGGTACGAGCAGTACTTC.

The chain is built from TRBV12-3 or TRBV12-4 and TRBJ2-5; D possibly corresponds to TRBD2 (5 bases). Trimming removed 3 bases from V and 5 bases from J, with 10 bases in between. The CDR3 is 13 amino acids. This CDR3 reads CASSFRGSETQYF. The CDR3 DNA sequence: TGTGCCAGCAGTTTTCGGGGTTCGGAGACCCAGTACTTC.

This rearrangement joins TRBV7-2 to TRBJ1-1; the match to TRBD1 covers 7 bases. The CDR3 is made up of 14 amino acids. Germline values: CDR1 SGHTA, CDR2 FQGNSA. The V gene end was trimmed by 1 base and the J gene end by 5 bases; junction bases not matched to a gene: 4. The CDR3 here is CASSLGGGGTEAFF. CDR3 in DNA: TGTGCCAGCAGCTTAGGAGGGGGCGGGACTGAAGCTTTCTTT.

The CDR3, as DNA: TGCGCCAGCAGCCAACAGACTAGCGGGGGGGCTATAGATACGCAGTATTTT. It codes for CASSQQTSGGAIDTQYF. The rearrangement joins TRBV4-1 to TRBJ2-3; TRBD2 matches at 14 bases. The CDR3 runs 17 residues. Germline V gene data show CDR1 as MGHRA and CDR2 as YSYEKL. With V trimmed by 2 bases and J by 5 bases, 6 bases remained unmatched.

This clone showed up just once. The V gene is TRBV30, the J gene TRBJ1-3; D is undetermined. The CDR3 totals 14 residues. V lost 0 bases and J 2 bases, leaving 8 bases between the germline ends. Germline CDR1 reads GTSNPN; CDR2 reads SVGIG (reference sequence). The CDR3 region has the DNA TGTGCCTGGAGTGTATCCCTTACTGGAAACACCATATATTTT. Translated, it gives CAWSVSLTGNTIYF.

This rearrangement joins TRBV3-1 (or the pseudogene TRBV3-2) to TRBJ1-1; D possibly corresponds to TRBD1 (5 bases). Germline CDR1 reads LGHDT; CDR2 reads YNNKEL (reference sequence). This CDR3 is built from 11 residues. Trimming pared 2 bases from V and 7 bases from J, leaving 5 bases between. The CDR3 region is CASSQTGEAFF. For the CDR3, the DNA is TGTGCCAGCAGCCAAACAGGTGAAGCTTTCTTT.

The gene calls are TRBV2 and TRBJ1-1; D gene uncertain. Germline CDR1 is SNHLY and CDR2 is FYNNEI. The V end lost 6 bases, the J end lost 1 base, and 15 bases lay between the germline ends. This CDR3 comprises 15 residues. In DNA, the CDR3 is TGTGCCAGCAGCGGCTCCGGGAGCGGGAACACTGAAGCTTTCTTT. Residues: CASSGSGSGNTEAFF.

This clone was observed a single time. V gene TRBV3-1 (or the pseudogene TRBV3-2) combines with J gene TRBJ2-2; D is unclear. The CDR3 consists of 15 residues. Germline V gene lookup returns CDR1 LGHDT and CDR2 YNNKEL (reference sequence). Trimming removed 1 base from V and 2 bases from J, with 8 bases in between. The CDR3 protein is CASSQGRSNTGELFF. The CDR3 nucleotides are TGTGCCAGCAGCCAAGGACGGAGTAACACCGGGGAGCTGTTTTTT.

The chain joins TRBV15 to TRBJ2-3, with D uncertain. This CDR3 has 13 amino acids. V was shortened by 0 bases and J by 4 bases, with 5 bases between the two germline ends. Germline CDR1 reads LNHNV; CDR2 reads YYDKDF (reference sequence). The CDR3 nucleotides read TGTGCCACCAGCAGAGATGAGGCAGATACGCAGTATTTT. Its translation is CATSRDEADTQYF.

The genes are TRBV9 and TRBJ2-2, with 10 positions matching TRBD1. Germline V gene data show CDR1 as SGDLS and CDR2 as YYNGEE. V shed 0 bases and J 4 bases; nucleotides not matched to a gene: 3. This CDR3 is 16 amino acids long. The CDR3 DNA sequence: TGTGCCAGCAGCGTAGGGACAGGGGGTCCCACCGGGGAGCTGTTTTTT. Its translation is CASSVGTGGPTGELFF.

V usage is TRBV5-1 and J usage is TRBJ1-4, with TRBD1 matching over 8 bases. V dropped 4 bases and J dropped 2; count of bases not matched to a gene: 4. The length of the CDR3 is 15 residues. CDR1 is SGHRS, CDR2 YFSETQ, per germline. CDR3 amino acids: CASSARTGTNEKLFF. In DNA form, the CDR3 reads TGCGCCAGCAGCGCCAGGACAGGGACTAATGAAAAACTGTTTTTT.

The chain recombines TRBV6-2 or TRBV6-3 with TRBJ2-3; possibly TRBD2 for D (5 bases). The V gene lost 2 bases and the J gene lost 3 bases, with 9 bases spanning the gap. The CDR3 contains 14 residues. Germline loops: CDR1 MNHEY, CDR2 SVGEGT. CDR3 DNA sequence: TGTGCCAGCAGTTACGGGAGTGGGACAGATACGCAGTATTTT. Protein sequence: CASSYGSGTDTQYF.

This clone came up once. Other DNA variants within this sample encode the same CDR3. J is TRBJ1-3 and V is TRBV9; 7 nucleotides agree with TRBD1. The CDR3 runs to 15 residues. Trimming took 2 bases from V and 2 from J; bases not matched to a gene: 4. CDR1 and CDR2 (germline): SGDLS, YYNGEE. This chain's CDR3 is CASSVAGTAGNTIYF. The CDR3 region has the DNA TGTGCCAGCAGCGTCGCCGGGACAGCTGGAAACACCATATATTTT.

The J gene is TRBJ1-2, the V gene TRBV5-3; TRBD1 aligns across 7 bases. TRBV5-3 is sorted into the ORF group, with uncertain function. Germline trimming cut 4 bases from V and 2 bases from J; bases unmatched to any gene: 8. The CDR3 spans 15 residues. The chain's CDR3 is CARSQNRDSNYGYTF. Here the CDR3 DNA reads TGTGCCAGAAGCCAGAACCGGGACAGCAACTATGGCTACACCTTC.

This clone was seen ten or more times. The rearrangement uses TRBV29-1 and TRBJ1-1; TRBD1 might be the D (6 bases). V was cut by 3 bases and J by 4 bases, with 15 bases left in between. The CDR3 is made up of 14 amino acids. The V gene's germline CDR1 is SQVTM and CDR2 ANQGSEA. Here the CDR3 reads CSVEGASAGTEAFF. CDR3 bases: TGCAGCGTTGAGGGGGCATCGGCGGGCACTGAAGCTTTCTTT.

The chain links TRBV5-5 to TRBJ1-2, with 8 bases identical to TRBD1. The trim removed 4 bases at V and 6 bases at J, leaving 8 bases unmatched. The CDR3 loop spans 14 amino acids. CDR1 and CDR2 from the germline V gene are SGHKS and YYEKEE (reference sequence). The CDR3 is CASSAGQARNGYTF. In DNA, the CDR3 is TGTGCCAGCAGCGCGGGACAGGCTAGGAATGGCTACACCTTC.